The clone carrying this T cell receptor (beta chain) is a singleton in its sample. The germline CDR1 and CDR2 sequences are SGHRS and YFSETQ. V shed 0 bases, J shed 7 bases, and the junction held 4 bases outside the gene matches. This CDR3 spans 14 amino acids. The data were obtained in a study of blood T cell repertoires in COVID-19. The wider study: Acute and convalescent COVID-19 samples came from the United States, Italy and Spain. The cDNA or gDNA used as material had been derived from T cells, B-cell-depleted T cells, or PBMCs.

Source study methods: Reference gene primer amplification yielded estimated nucleated cell counts. Method: immunoSEQ multiplex PCR; TCRdb's copy keeps in-frame clones and lacks some. V and J calls and clone size follow that table, whereas D and trimming were derived from the DNA. The sample has 80,000 to 95,000 clones, about four fifths seen once. This clonotype originated in a woman older than 75 with acute or convalescent COVID-19. The sequenced sample was peripheral blood. This sequence joins TRBV5-1 and TRBJ1-5; 7 nucleotides match TRBD1. CDR3 sequence: CASSLGWGQQPQHF. CDR3 DNA: TGCGCCAGCAGCTTGGGGTGGGGACAGCAGCCCCAGCATTTT.